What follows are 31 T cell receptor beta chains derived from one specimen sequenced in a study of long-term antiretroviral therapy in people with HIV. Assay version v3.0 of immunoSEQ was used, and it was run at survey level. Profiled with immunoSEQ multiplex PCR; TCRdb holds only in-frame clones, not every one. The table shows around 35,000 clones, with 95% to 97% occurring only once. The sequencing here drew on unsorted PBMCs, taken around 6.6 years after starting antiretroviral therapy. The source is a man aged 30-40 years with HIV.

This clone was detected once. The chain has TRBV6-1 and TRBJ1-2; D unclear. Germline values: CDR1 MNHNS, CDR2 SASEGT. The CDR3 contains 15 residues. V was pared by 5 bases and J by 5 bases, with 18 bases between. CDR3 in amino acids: CASSPEWRDIYGYTF. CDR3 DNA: TGTGCCAGCAGTCCCGAATGGCGAGACATTTATGGCTACACCTTC.

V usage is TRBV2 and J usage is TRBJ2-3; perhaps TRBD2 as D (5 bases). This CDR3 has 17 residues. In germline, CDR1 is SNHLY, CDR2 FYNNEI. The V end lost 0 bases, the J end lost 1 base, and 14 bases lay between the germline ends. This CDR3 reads CASSEALGVWGTDTQYF. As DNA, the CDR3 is TGTGCCAGCAGTGAAGCGCTGGGAGTATGGGGCACAGATACGCAGTATTTT.

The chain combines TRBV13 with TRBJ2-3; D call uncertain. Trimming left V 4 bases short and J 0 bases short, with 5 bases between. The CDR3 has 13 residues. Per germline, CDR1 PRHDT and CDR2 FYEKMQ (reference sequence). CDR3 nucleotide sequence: TGTGCCAGCAGCTCCCCTAGCACAGATACGCAGTATTTT. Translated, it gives CASSSPSTDTQYF. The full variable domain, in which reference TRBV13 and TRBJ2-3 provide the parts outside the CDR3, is AAGVIQSPRHLIKEKRETATLKCYPIPRHDTVYWYQQGPGQDPQFLISFYEKMQSDKGSIPDRFSAQQFSDYHSELNMSSLELGDSALYFCASSSPSTDTQYFGPGTRLTVL.

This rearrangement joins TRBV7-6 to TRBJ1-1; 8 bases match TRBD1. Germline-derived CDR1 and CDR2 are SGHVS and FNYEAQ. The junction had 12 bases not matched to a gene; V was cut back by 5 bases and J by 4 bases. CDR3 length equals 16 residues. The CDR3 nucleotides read TGTGCCAGCAGCGATGTGACAGGGGTCGGGAGCACTGAAGCTTTCTTT. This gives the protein CASSDVTGVGSTEAFF.

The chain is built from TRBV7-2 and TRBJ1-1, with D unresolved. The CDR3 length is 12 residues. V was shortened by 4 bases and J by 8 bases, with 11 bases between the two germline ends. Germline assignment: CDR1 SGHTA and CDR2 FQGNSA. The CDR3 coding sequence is TGTGCCAGCAGCTACTCAATGTCGGAAGCTTTCTTT. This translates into CASSYSMSEAFF. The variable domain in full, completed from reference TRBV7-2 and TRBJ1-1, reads GAGVSQSPSNKVTEKGKDVELRCDPISGHTALYWYRQSLGQGLEFLIYFQGNSAPDKSGLPSDRFSAERTGGSVSTLTIQRTQQEDSAVYLCASSYSMSEAFFGQGTRLTVV.

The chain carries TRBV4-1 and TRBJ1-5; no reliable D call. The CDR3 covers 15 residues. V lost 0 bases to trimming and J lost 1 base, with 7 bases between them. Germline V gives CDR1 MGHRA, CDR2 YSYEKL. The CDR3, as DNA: TGCGCCAGCAGCCAAGACGCCACCAGCAATCAGCCCCAGCATTTT. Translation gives CASSQDATSNQPQHF.

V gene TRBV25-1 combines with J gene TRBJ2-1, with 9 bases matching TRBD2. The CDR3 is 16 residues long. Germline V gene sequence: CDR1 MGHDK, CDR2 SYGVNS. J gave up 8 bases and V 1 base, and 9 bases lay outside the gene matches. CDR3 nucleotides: TGTGCCAGCAGTGAATGGGGAGGGACTAGCAGGGATGAGCAGTTCTTC. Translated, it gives CASSEWGGTSRDEQFF.

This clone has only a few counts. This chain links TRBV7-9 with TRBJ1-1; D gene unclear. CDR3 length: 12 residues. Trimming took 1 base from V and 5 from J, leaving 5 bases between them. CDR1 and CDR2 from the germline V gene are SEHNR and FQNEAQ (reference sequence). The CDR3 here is CASSLVATEAFF. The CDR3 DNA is TGTGCCAGCAGCTTAGTGGCAACTGAAGCTTTCTTT. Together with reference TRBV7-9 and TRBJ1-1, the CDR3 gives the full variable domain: DTGVSQNPRHKITKRGQNVTFRCDPISEHNRLYWYRQTLGQGPEFLTYFQNEAQLEKSRLLSDRFSAERPKGSFSTLEIQRTEQGDSAMYLCASSLVATEAFFGQGTRLTVV.

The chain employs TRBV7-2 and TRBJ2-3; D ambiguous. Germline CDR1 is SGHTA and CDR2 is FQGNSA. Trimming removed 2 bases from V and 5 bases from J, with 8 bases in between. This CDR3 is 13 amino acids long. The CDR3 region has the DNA TGTGCCAGCAGCTTAACGCTACGAGATACGCAGTATTTT. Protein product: CASSLTLRDTQYF.

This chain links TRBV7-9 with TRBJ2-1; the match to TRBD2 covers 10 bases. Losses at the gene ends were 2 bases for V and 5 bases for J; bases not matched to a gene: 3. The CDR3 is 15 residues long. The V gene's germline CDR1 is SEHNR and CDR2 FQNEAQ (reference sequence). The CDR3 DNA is TGTGCCAGCAGCTTAAACCTAGCGGGGGACAATGAGCAGTTCTTC. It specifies CASSLNLAGDNEQFF.

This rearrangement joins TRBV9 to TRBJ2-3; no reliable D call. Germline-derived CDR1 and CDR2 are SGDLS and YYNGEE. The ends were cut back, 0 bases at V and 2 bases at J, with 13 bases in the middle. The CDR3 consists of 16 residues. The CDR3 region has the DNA TGTGCCAGCAGCGTAGATTTGGGTGGAAACACAGATACGCAGTATTTT. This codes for CASSVDLGGNTDTQYF. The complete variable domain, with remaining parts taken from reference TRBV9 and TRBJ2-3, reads DSGVTQTPKHLITATGQRVTLRCSPRSGDLSVYWYQQSLDQGLQFLIQYYNGEERAKGNILERFSAQQFPDLHSELNLSSLELGDSALYFCASSVDLGGNTDTQYFGPGTRLTVL.

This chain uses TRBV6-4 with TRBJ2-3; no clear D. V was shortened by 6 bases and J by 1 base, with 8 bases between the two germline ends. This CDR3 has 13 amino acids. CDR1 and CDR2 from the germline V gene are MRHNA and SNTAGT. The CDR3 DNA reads TGTGCCAGCAGCGAGACACGCACAGATACGCAGTATTTT. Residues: CASSETRTDTQYF.

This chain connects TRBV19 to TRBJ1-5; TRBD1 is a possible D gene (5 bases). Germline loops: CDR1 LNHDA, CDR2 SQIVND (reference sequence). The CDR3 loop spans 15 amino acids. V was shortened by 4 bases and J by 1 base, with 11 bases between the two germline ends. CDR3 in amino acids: CASSTGGRSNQPQHF. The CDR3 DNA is TGTGCCAGTAGTACCGGGGGTCGGAGCAATCAGCCCCAGCATTTT. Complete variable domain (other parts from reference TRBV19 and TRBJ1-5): DGGITQSPKYLFRKEGQNVTLSCEQNLNHDAMYWYRQDPGQGLRLIYYSQIVNDFQKGDIAEGYSVSREKKESFPLTVTSAQKNPTAFYLCASSTGGRSNQPQHFGDGTRLSIL.

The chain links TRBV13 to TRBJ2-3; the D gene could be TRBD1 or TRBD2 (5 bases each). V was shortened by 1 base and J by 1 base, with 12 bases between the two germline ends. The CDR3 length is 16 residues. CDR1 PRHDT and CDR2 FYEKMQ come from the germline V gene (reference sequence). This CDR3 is CASSLVGVGGTDTQYF. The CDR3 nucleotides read TGTGCCAGCAGCTTAGTGGGGGTCGGAGGCACAGATACGCAGTATTTT.

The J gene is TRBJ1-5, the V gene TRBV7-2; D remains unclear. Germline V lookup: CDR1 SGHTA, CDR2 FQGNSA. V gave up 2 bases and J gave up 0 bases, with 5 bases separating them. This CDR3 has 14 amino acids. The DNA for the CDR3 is TGTGCCAGCAGCTTACGCGCTAGCAATCAGCCCCAGCATTTT. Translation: CASSLRASNQPQHF.

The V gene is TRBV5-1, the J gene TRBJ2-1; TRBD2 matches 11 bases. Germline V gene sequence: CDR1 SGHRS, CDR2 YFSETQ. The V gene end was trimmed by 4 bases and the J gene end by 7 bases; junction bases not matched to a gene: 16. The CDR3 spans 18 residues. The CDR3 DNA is TGCGCCAGCAGCGAATCGCACTTAGCGGGAGGGCCGGGAAATGAGCAGTTCTTC. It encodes CASSESHLAGGPGNEQFF. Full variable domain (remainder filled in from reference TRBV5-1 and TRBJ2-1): KAGVTQTPRYLIKTRGQQVTLSCSPISGHRSVSWYQQTPGQGLQFLFEYFSETQRNKGNFPGRFSGRQFSNSRSEMNVSTLELGDSALYLCASSESHLAGGPGNEQFFGPGTRLTVL.

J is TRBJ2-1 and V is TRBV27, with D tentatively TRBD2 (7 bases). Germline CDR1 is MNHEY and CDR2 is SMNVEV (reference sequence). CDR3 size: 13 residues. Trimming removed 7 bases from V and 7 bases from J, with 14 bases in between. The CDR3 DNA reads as TGTGCCAGCAAGGGGGGGCTCGGGAATGAGCAGTTCTTC. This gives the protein CASKGGLGNEQFF.

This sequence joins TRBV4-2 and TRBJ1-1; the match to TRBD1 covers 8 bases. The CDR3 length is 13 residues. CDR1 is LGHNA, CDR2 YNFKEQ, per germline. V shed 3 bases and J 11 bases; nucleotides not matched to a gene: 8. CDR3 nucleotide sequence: TGTGCCAGCAGCCAGGCAGGGGGCGCGTGGGCTTTCTTT. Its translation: CASSQAGGAWAFF.

CDR3 bases: TGTGCCACCCAACGACAGTCGTGGGACACCGGGGAGCTGTTTTTT. It is translated as CATQRQSWDTGELFF. This chain joins TRBV2 and TRBJ2-2; a possible D gene is TRBD1 (5 bases). With 10 bases removed from V and 3 bases from J, the gap between germline ends came to 18 bases. The CDR3 spans 15 residues. The V gene's germline CDR1 is SNHLY and CDR2 FYNNEI.

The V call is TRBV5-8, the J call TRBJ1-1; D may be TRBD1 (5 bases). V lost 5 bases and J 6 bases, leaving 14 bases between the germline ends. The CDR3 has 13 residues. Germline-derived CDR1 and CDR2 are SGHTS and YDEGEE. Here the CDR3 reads CASRPEGRAEAFF. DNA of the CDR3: TGTGCCAGCAGACCCGAGGGACGGGCTGAAGCTTTCTTT.

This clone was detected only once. In DNA form, the CDR3 reads TGTGCCAGCAGTCCACCCACGGCCAGCACAGATACGCAGTATTTT. It is translated as CASSPPTASTDTQYF. The chain recombines TRBV2 with TRBJ2-3; D remains ambiguous. V was pared by 5 bases and J by 0 bases, with 12 bases between. The CDR3 runs 15 residues. Germline CDR1 and CDR2: SNHLY and FYNNEI. The whole variable domain, filled in from reference TRBV2 and TRBJ2-3, reads EPEVTQTPSHQVTQMGQEVILRCVPISNHLYFYWYRQILGQKVEFLVSFYNNEISEKSEIFDDQFSVERPDGSNFTLKIRSTKLEDSAMYFCASSPPTASTDTQYFGPGTRLTVL.

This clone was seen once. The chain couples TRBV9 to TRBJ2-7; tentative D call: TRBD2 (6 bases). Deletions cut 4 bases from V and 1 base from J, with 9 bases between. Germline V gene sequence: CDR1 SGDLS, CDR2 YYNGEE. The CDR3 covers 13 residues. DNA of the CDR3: TGTGCCAGCAGCCGGGACTCTTCCTACGAGCAGTACTTC. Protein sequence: CASSRDSSYEQYF. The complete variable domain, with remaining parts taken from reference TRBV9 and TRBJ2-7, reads DSGVTQTPKHLITATGQRVTLRCSPRSGDLSVYWYQQSLDQGLQFLIQYYNGEERAKGNILERFSAQQFPDLHSELNLSSLELGDSALYFCASSRDSSYEQYFGPGTRLTVT.

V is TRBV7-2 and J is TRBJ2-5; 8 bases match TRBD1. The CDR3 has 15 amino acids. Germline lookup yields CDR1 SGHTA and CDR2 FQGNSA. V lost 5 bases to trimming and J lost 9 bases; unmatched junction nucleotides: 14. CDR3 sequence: CASSQGAGDLVAQYF. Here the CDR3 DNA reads TGTGCCAGCAGCCAGGGGGCCGGGGACCTGGTGGCCCAGTACTTC.

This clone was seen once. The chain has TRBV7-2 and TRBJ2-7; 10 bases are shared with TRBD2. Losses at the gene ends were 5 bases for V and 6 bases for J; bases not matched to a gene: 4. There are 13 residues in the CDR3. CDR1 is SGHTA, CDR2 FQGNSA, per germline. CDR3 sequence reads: CASSPSGSREQYF. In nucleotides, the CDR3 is TGTGCCAGCAGCCCTAGCGGGAGTCGCGAGCAGTACTTC.

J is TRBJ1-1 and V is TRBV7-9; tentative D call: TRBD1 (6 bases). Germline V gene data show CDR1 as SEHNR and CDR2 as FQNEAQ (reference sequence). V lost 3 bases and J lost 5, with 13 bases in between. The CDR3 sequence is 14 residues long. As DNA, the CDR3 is TGTGCCAGCAGCTTGATACAGGGACGTACTGAAGCTTTCTTT. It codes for CASSLIQGRTEAFF.

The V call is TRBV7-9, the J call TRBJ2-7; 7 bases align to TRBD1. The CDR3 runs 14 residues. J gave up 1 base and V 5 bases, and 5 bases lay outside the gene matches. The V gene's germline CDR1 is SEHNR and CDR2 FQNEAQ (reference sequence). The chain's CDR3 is CASSDRVTSYEQYF. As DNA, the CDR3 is TGTGCCAGCAGCGACAGGGTTACGTCCTACGAGCAGTACTTC.

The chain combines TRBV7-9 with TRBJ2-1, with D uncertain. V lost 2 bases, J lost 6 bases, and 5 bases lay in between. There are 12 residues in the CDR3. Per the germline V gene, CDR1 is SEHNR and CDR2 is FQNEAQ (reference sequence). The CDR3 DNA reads TGTGCCAGCAGCTTATCCCCCAATGAGCAGTTCTTC. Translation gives CASSLSPNEQFF.

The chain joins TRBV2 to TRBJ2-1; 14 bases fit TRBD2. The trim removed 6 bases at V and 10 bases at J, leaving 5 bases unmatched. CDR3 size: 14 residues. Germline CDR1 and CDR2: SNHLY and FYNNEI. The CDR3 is CASRMTSGRVEQFF. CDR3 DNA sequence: TGTGCCAGCAGGATGACTAGCGGGAGGGTAGAGCAGTTCTTC.

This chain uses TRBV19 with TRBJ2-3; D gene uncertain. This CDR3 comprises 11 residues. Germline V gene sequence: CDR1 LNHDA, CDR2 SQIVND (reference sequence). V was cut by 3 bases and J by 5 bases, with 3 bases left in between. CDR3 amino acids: CASSMVDTQYF. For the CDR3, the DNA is TGTGCCAGTAGTATGGTAGATACGCAGTATTTT. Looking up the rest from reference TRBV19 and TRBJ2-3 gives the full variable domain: DGGITQSPKYLFRKEGQNVTLSCEQNLNHDAMYWYRQDPGQGLRLIYYSQIVNDFQKGDIAEGYSVSREKKESFPLTVTSAQKNPTAFYLCASSMVDTQYFGPGTRLTVL.

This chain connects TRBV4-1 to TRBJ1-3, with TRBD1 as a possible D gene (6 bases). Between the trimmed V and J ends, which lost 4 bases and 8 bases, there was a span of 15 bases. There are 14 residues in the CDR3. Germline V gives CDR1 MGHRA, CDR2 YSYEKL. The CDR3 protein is CASSLETGIDTIYF. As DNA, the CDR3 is TGCGCCAGCAGCCTAGAAACAGGGATAGACACCATATATTTT.

The CDR3 here is CASSILIGSNQPQHF. The DNA for the CDR3 is TGTGCCAGTAGTATCTTAATAGGGAGCAATCAGCCCCAGCATTTT. The chain is built from TRBV19 and TRBJ1-5; the D is unclear. CDR3 length equals 15 residues. V dropped 3 bases and J dropped 1 base, with 10 bases sitting between them. Germline CDR1 reads LNHDA; CDR2 reads SQIVND (reference sequence).